This T cell receptor beta chain originates from a study of siplizumab effects on memory and regulatory T cells. Study conclusions and caveats: Unstimulated subsets accounted for the mapping of only a minor share of the clones that were alloreactive. Treatment with siplizumab left mappable alloreactive CD4+ clones averaging nearly 70% Treg-derived, compared with 25% to 30% in controls.

The CDR3 has 15 amino acids. Deletions cut 3 bases from V and 7 bases from J, with 15 bases between. Germline CDR1 is MGHDK and CDR2 is SYGVNS. Regarding this clone: Its matching antigen is unknown.

The repertoire was sequenced with immunoSEQ multiplex PCR; TCRdb's copy has only in-frame clones and lacks some. The table lists over 95,000 clones, just over 90% of them singletons. The chain has TRBV25-1 and TRBJ1-4, with TRBD1 as a possible D gene (5 bases). Material for sequencing was non-Treg CD4+ T cells sorted from blood. The receptor's source is a human donor in good health. CDR3 sequence reads: CASSDGGRDGEKLFF. CDR3 nucleotide sequence: TGTGCCAGCAGTGATGGGGGGAGGGACGGTGAAAAACTGTTTTTT.